A single TCR beta chain is shown here with its context. Trimming removed 1 base at V and 0 bases at J, with 7 bases between. This CDR3 comprises 15 residues. Germline V gene lookup returns CDR1 SGDLS and CDR2 YYNGEE. This specimen belongs to a study of T-cell reconstitution after alpha-beta-depleted transplantation in children. Unique molecular identifiers were used in preparing the TCRbeta library. TCRdb re-analysed the PCR reads in MiXCR, keeping a single row per CDR3 protein. This sample has about 340,000 distinct CDR3 sequences, with 10% to 15% found just once. The receptor's source is a human donor who donated a stem cell graft to a child with Fanconi anemia. The sequences come from PBMCs, collected from the stem cell graft. The chain joins TRBV9 to TRBJ1-4; the D is unclear. CDR3 sequence: CASSVRPSTNEKLFF. CDR3 sequence (DNA): TGTGCCAGCAGCGTAAGACCTTCAACTAATGAAAAACTGTTTTTT.